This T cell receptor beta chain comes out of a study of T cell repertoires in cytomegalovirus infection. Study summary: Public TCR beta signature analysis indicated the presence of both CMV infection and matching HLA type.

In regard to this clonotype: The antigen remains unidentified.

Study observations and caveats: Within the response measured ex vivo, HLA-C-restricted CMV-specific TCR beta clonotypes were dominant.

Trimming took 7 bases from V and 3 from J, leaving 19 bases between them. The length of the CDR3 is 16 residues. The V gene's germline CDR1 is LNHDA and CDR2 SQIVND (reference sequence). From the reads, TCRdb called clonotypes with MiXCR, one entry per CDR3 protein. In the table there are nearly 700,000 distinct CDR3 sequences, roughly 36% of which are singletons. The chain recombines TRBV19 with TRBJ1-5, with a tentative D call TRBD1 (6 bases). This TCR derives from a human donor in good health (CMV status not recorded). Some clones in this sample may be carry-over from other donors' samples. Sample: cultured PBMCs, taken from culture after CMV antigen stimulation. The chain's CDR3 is CASTPYLDSYNQPQHF. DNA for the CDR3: TGTGCCAGTACACCCTATTTGGACAGTTACAATCAGCCCCAGCATTTT.